This TCR beta chain was recovered during a study of blood T cells in healthy people across ages. General observations from the study: Long-lived and aged donors differed, with more naive CD4+ cells and higher diversity in the long-lived.

Together with a sample-barcoded 5' primer, a J-beta primer mix was included in a second PCR lasting about 7 to 11 cycles. Each single sample gave us at least 2.5 million CDR3-containing paired-end reads. MiXCR, run by TCRdb on the 5' RACE reads, gives a single entry per CDR3 protein. The sample shows some 1 million distinct CDR3 sequences, more than 40% of them seen only once. Caucasian individuals from Russia who were healthy and aged 6 to 90 acted as donors. No fewer than 7 million PBMCs went into each sample. The sample holds a few counts of this clonotype. The antigen remains unidentified. This CDR3 is 13 amino acids long. Deletions cut 8 bases from V and 0 bases from J, with 11 bases between.

The genes are TRBV12-3 or TRBV12-4 and TRBJ2-7, with TRBD2 as a possible D gene (6 bases). The receptor was isolated from a woman aged 60 to 75 in good health. Sequences were obtained from blood. For the CDR3, the DNA is TGTGCCAGCGGGGGGTACGACTCCTACGAGCAGTACTTC. Translated, it gives CASGGYDSYEQYF.